This section outlines one T cell receptor (beta chain) sequence together with its context. Antigen unknown. This sample stems from a study of T cell clonotyping in hematopoietic cell transplantation. Findings of the study overall: After transplant, recipient diversity fell while pathologically expanded clonotypes grew through day 180. No sorting was done, leaving CD4 and CD8 contributions mixed.

V was cut by 3 bases and J by 0 bases, with 7 bases left in between. The germline CDR1 and CDR2 sequences are SGHAT and FQNNGV. This CDR3 region has 14 residues. This table comes from immunoSEQ multiplex PCR, and its TCRdb copy is limited to in-frame clones, with some not included. The sample records about 9,300 clones, more than 80% being singletons. The receptor comes from a male patient aged 60-70 years who had an allogeneic stem cell transplant from an unrelated donor, so the T cells may come from the graft donor. Some clones in this sample may be carry-over from other donors' samples. The chain couples TRBV11-2 to TRBJ2-3; D is perhaps TRBD2 (5 bases). Sample: PBMCs, taken at the time of graft-versus-host disease after allogeneic stem cell transplant. CDR3 amino acids: CASSFTRSTDTQYF. CDR3 coding DNA: TGTGCCAGCAGCTTCACTAGAAGCACAGATACGCAGTATTTT.